Listed below are T cell receptor beta chains from one sample, sequenced in a study of T cells after yellow fever vaccination. TCRdb fed the 5' RACE reads into MiXCR, producing one record per CDR3 protein. Of under 600,000 distinct CDR3 sequences listed, around an eighth are singletons. The sample here was PBMCs, taken on the day of the yellow fever booster vaccination. Source of these receptors: a man aged 25 to 40 who received the YFV17D yellow fever vaccine. CDR3s include the opening cysteine and the closing phenylalanine or tryptophan. D genes are given only for firm matches. Only some rows state a clone size, as once, few, many or a class for expanded clones.

d_call j_call clone_size v_call cdr3_nt cdr3_aa
NA TRBJ1-5 few TRBV10-1 TGCGCCAGCAGTGAGTCCGACGGTCAGCCCCAGCATTTT CASSESDGQPQHF
NA TRBJ2-7 NA TRBV20-1 TGCAGTGCTTGGGACTTTGGGCTTGGCTCCTACGAGCAGTACTTC CSAWDFGLGSYEQYF
NA TRBJ1-5 NA TRBV20-1 TGCAGTGCTAGAGATCTTGGGAACCAGCCCCAGCATTTT CSARDLGNQPQHF
NA TRBJ2-3 many TRBV7-7 TGTGCTAGCAGCGGCGGCTCGGGGGGCCGGGATACGCAGTATTTT CASSGGSGGRDTQYF
NA TRBJ1-6 NA TRBV12-3/TRBV12-4 TGTGCCAGCAGTTTAGGGCCAGGCGACCCCCTCCACTTT CASSLGPGDPLHF
TRBD1 TRBJ2-7 few TRBV29-1 TGCAGCGTTCATGGGACAGGGCATTCCTACGAGCAGTACTTC CSVHGTGHSYEQYF
NA TRBJ2-7 NA TRBV12-3/TRBV12-4 TGTGCCAGCAGTTCCCCGGGACTTATATACGAGCAGTACTTC CASSSPGLIYEQYF
NA TRBJ2-1 few TRBV6-2/TRBV6-3 TGTGCCAGCAGTTACTGGGCCGGTGCTGAGCAGTTCTTC CASSYWAGAEQFF
TRBD1 TRBJ2-2 NA TRBV29-1 TGCAGCGCCTCAGGGGGCTGGGGCACCGGGGAGCTGTTTTTT CSASGGWGTGELFF
TRBD1 TRBJ2-7 few TRBV27 TGTGCCAGCAGTTTTTTAAGACAGGGGGAATCCTACGAGCTGTACTTC CASSFLRQGESYELYF
TRBD1 TRBJ2-5 NA TRBV6-1 TGTGCCAGCAGCCCCCCCGACAGGGGCCAAGAGACCCAGTACTTC CASSPPDRGQETQYF
TRBD2 TRBJ2-2 NA TRBV24-1 TGTGCCACCAGTGACCCGGGACTAGCTCACTTGAACACCGGGGAGCTGTTTTTT CATSDPGLAHLNTGELFF
TRBD2 TRBJ2-1 many TRBV5-1 TGCGCCAGCAGCTCTCTAGCGGGAGGCCGCAATGAGCAGTTCTTC CASSSLAGGRNEQFF
NA TRBJ2-2 NA TRBV6-2/TRBV6-3 TGTGCCAGCACCCAATTAGGAGGGATCGGGGAGCTGTTTTTT CASTQLGGIGELFF
NA TRBJ2-1 NA TRBV7-2 TGTGCCAGCACCCCGACAGAAGTTCCTTACAATGAGCAGTTCTTC CASTPTEVPYNEQFF
NA TRBJ2-3 NA TRBV16 TGTGCCAGCAGCCAATTCACGGGGAGCACAGATACGCAGTATTTT CASSQFTGSTDTQYF
NA TRBJ1-2 NA TRBV7-2 TGTGCCAGCAGCCCCCGAGTAGACTCCTATGGCTACACCTTC CASSPRVDSYGYTF
TRBD1 TRBJ2-3 few TRBV5-1 TGCGCCAGCAGCCCCGGACAGGGGGCTAGAACAGATACGCAGTATTTT CASSPGQGARTDTQYF
TRBD1 TRBJ1-5 few TRBV20-1 TGCAGTGCTAGAGAGCCAGGGGGCCGGCAGCCCCAGCATTTT CSAREPGGRQPQHF
TRBD1 TRBJ1-1 once TRBV5-4 TGTGCCAGCAGCAATACAGGGGGCACTGAAGCTTTCTTT CASSNTGGTEAFF
TRBD1 TRBJ2-1 few TRBV6-1 TGTGCCAGCAGCATTATCCCAGGGGGCTCCTACAATGAGCAGTTCTTC CASSIIPGGSYNEQFF
TRBD2 TRBJ2-1 NA TRBV20-1 TGCAGTGCTCCGACTAGCGGGAATTCTAATGAGCAGTTCTTC CSAPTSGNSNEQFF
NA TRBJ1-1 NA TRBV7-2 TGTGCCAGCAGCTTAACAGGGTGGAGGGGAGCTTTCTTT CASSLTGWRGAFF
NA TRBJ1-6 many TRBV7-2 TGTGCCAGCAGCCCCGGGGGGAGCTCCTATAATTCACCCCTCCACTTT CASSPGGSSYNSPLHF
TRBD1 TRBJ1-2 NA TRBV7-9 TGTGCCAGCAGCGCCGAATGGGACAGCTATGGCTACACCTTC CASSAEWDSYGYTF
TRBD1 TRBJ1-1 NA TRBV20-1 TGCAGTGCTCAACAGGGGCACTCCTGGAGCACTGAAGCTTTCTTT CSAQQGHSWSTEAFF
NA TRBJ2-3 NA TRBV6-1 TGTGCCAGCACCAAGGAAGGGAGAACAGATACGCAGTATTTT CASTKEGRTDTQYF
NA TRBJ1-1 few TRBV6-1 TGTGCCAGCAGTGGGACAGAAGGTAACACTGAAGCTTTCTTT CASSGTEGNTEAFF
NA TRBJ2-5 NA TRBV9 TGTGCCAGCAGCGTAGCGGGACTCCAAGAGACCCAGTACTTC CASSVAGLQETQYF
TRBD1 TRBJ2-7 few TRBV20-1 TGCAGTGCTAAAACAGGGGAGTCTTCCTACGAGCAGTACTTC CSAKTGESSYEQYF
TRBD1 TRBJ1-1 NA TRBV25-1 TGTGCCAGCGAGAAACAGGGGGGTTGGAACACTGAAGCTTTCTTT CASEKQGGWNTEAFF
NA TRBJ2-7 NA TRBV10-1 TGCGCCAGCAGCCCCGGGGACCTCGGCGAGCAGTACTTC CASSPGDLGEQYF
NA TRBJ2-3 NA TRBV29-1 TGCAGCGTTGAAGATCTTCCCCGGGGGACAGATACGCAGTATTTT CSVEDLPRGTDTQYF
TRBD1 TRBJ2-1 few TRBV30 TGTGCCTGGGACGAGGGGACAGCGTACAATGAGCAGTTCTTC CAWDEGTAYNEQFF
NA TRBJ2-7 NA TRBV25-1 TGTGCCAGCAGTGACGCAGGCCTAGGGGAGCAGTACTTC CASSDAGLGEQYF
NA TRBJ1-5 few TRBV7-2 TGTGCCAGCAGCTTAGTTCGGGCAGACAATCAGCCCCAGCATTTT CASSLVRADNQPQHF
NA TRBJ2-1 NA TRBV20-1 TGCAGTGCTAGAGATCTTTGGGGGGAATCCTACAATGAGCAGTTCTTC CSARDLWGESYNEQFF
NA TRBJ1-5 few TRBV10-3 TGTGCCAGCCGGGCCCTCAATCAGCCCCAGCATTTT CASRALNQPQHF
NA TRBJ2-2 NA TRBV7-2 TGTGCCAGCAGCTTTAGGACGACGAACACCGGGGAGCTGTTTTTT CASSFRTTNTGELFF
TRBD2 TRBJ2-7 NA TRBV6-5 TGTGCCAGCAGTTACTCTATCTTAGCGGGAACCTACGAGCAGTACTTC CASSYSILAGTYEQYF